This T cell receptor (beta chain) came from a study of blood T cells in healthy people across ages (dated by TCRdb to about 2015). Study-level background: In model experiments, template switching captured about one uniquely barcoded TCR beta cDNA molecule for every two T cells. Using deep sequencing normalized with unique cDNA molecular identifiers, the study measured how TCR beta repertoire diversity changes with age. The donors were split into four age groups: young (average about 15 years), middle-aged (39), aged (over 55) and long-lived (under 90). Donors of different ages were randomly distributed across sequencing lanes to avoid experimental bias. Using the same blood draw, the study looked at two additional independent replicas of 1 million unique cDNA reads for two donors, one aged 18 to 30 and the other aged 80 or older. General conclusions and limits of the study: A strong correlation was found between observed TCR beta diversity and the percentage of naive T cells measured by flow cytometry. Observed TCR beta diversity per million T cells fell roughly linearly with age, and a significant reduction was already apparent by age about 36. Compared with the aged group, the long-lived group had more naive CD4+ T cells, fewer expanded clones and increased TCR diversity, suggesting age selection. Estimates of total diversity based on one million sequenced T cells were considered lower bounds and underestimates. Because donor CMV infection status was unknown, age-related changes in expanded clonotypes were potentially confounded. Bulk unsorted PBMC profiling prevented conclusive comparison of naive and antigen-experienced compartments.

CDR1 SGDLS and CDR2 YYNGEE were looked up in the germline V gene. The CDR3 contains 12 residues, cysteine and phenylalanine counted. CDR3 DNA only is kept here, 36 bases in frame from base 1. Trimming costs V 5 bases and J 6 bases, and their ends lie 11 bases apart. Donors were 40 or so systemically healthy Caucasian individuals from Russia aged 6 to 90 years. Each donor gave about 11 milliliters of peripheral blood, drawn into EDTA-treated Vacutainer tubes. Ficoll-Paque density-gradient centrifugation was used to isolate PBMCs, with at least 6.5 million per sample. Trizol reagent was used to extract total RNA from the PBMCs, yielding at least 6 micrograms per sample. For every donor, an aliquot of PBMCs went through flow cytometry to measure the percentages of naive CD45RAhigh/CD27high T cells. About this clonotype itself: Its antigen remains unidentified. No qualities accompany the bases; no much larger clone lies one base away.

Library preparation was by 5' RACE. Sequencing relied on an Illumina HiSeq 2500. A second 7 to 11 cycle PCR used a sample-barcoded 5' primer and a J-beta primer mix. Each TCR beta cDNA molecule received a unique molecular identifier from a template-switch 5' adaptor carrying 12 random nucleotides. At least 3 million CDR3-containing paired-end reads were obtained from each sample. First-strand cDNA synthesis was performed from all RNA using the Mint cDNA synthesis kit, with priming by a TRBC-specific oligonucleotide. All cDNA was treated with uracil-DNA glycosylase and then went through a first 18-cycle PCR with the universal primers M1SS and BC2_uni_R. The authors' analysis ran thus. For normalization, 1 million high-quality reads, each with a distinct molecular identifier, were randomly selected from each sample. Reads sharing molecular identifiers were discarded rather than binned into consensus sequences. MiTCR, set to a Q25 quality threshold and the strictest error-elimination algorithm, was used for CDR3 identification, clonotype clustering and error correction. A nonparametric unseen species model with Euler transformation was used to estimate a lower bound on total TCR beta diversity. Using fastp at Q25 and MiXCR, TCRdb reprocessed the public reads and kept productive beta chains. Rows with a matching CDR3 protein are joined into one entry that keeps the most common DNA and genes. The V and J calls reflect TCRdb's pipeline rather than the authors' work. A total of 790,000 or so distinct CDR3 sequences appear in this sample, 35% to 60% of them only once. The ten largest clones represent around 18% of the sample.

The V and J segments used are TRBV9 and TRBJ1-2; a weak D assignment points to TRBD1 (5 bases agree). Sequenced sample: blood. The source is a man older than 75 in good health. The DNA is as follows: TGTGCCAGCAGAATGGGGCAGGATGGCTACACCTTC. Translated, it reads CASRMGQDGYTF.